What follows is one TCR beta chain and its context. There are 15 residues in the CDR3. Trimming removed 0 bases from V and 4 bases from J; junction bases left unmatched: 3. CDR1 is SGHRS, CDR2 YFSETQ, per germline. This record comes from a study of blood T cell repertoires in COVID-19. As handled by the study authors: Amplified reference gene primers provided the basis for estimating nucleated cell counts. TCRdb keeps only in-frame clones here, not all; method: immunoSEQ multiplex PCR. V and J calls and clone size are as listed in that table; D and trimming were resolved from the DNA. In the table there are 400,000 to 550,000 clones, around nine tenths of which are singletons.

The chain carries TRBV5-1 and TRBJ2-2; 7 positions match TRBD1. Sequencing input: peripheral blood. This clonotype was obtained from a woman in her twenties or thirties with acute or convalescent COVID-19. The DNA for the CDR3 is TGCGCCAGCAGCTTGGACAGGGGATCCACCGGGGAGCTGTTTTTT. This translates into CASSLDRGSTGELFF.